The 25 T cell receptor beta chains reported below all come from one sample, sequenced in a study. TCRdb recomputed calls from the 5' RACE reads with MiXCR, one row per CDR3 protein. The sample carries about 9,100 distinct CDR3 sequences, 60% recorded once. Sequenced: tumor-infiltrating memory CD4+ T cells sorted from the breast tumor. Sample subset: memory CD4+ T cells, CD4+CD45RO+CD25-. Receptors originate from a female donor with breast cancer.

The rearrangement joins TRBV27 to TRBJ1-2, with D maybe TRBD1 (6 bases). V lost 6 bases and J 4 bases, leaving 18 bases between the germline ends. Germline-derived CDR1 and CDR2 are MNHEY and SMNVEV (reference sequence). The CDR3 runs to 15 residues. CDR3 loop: CASRDWTEQGYGYTF. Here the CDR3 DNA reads TGTGCCAGCAGGGATTGGACGGAACAGGGCTATGGCTACACCTTC.

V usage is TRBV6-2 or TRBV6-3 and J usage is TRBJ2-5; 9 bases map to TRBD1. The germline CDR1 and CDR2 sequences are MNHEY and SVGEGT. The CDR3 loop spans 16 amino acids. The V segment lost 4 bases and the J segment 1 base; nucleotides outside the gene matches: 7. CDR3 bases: TGTGCCAGCAGTTTAGGACAGGGGCTACCCCAAGAGACCCAGTACTTC. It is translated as CASSLGQGLPQETQYF.

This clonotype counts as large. Written as DNA, the CDR3 is TGTGCCAGCAGTTCCTCGGATAGCAATCAGCCCCAGCATTTT. This sequence encodes CASSSSDSNQPQHF. V gene TRBV6-6 combines with J gene TRBJ1-5, with unresolved D. The CDR3 is 14 residues long. Trimming removed 4 bases from V and 0 bases from J, with 7 bases in between. Per the germline V gene, CDR1 is MNHNY and CDR2 is SVGAGI (reference sequence).

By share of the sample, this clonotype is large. CDR3 amino acids: CASSQDKQNNEQFF. In nucleotides, the CDR3 is TGCGCCAGCAGCCAAGATAAACAGAACAATGAGCAGTTCTTC. The genes are TRBV4-3 and TRBJ2-1; D is undetermined. Germline V gene sequence: CDR1 LGHNA, CDR2 YSLEER. Trimming took 0 bases from V and 5 from J, leaving 8 bases between them. The CDR3 loop spans 14 amino acids.

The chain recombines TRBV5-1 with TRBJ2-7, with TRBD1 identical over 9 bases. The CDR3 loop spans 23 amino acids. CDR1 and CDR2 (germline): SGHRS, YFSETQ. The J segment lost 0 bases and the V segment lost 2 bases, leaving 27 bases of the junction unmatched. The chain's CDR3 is CASSLEWTGVNTRGEPNSYEQYF. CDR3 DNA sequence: TGCGCCAGCAGCTTAGAGTGGACAGGGGTAAATACCAGAGGGGAACCCAACTCCTACGAGCAGTACTTC.

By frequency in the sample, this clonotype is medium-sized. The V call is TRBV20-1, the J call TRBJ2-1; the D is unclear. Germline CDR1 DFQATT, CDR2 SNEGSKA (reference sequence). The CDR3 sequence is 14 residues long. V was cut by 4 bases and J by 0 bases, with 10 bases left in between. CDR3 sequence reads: CSAKDATSYNEQFF. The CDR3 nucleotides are TGCAGTGCTAAAGACGCCACCTCCTACAATGAGCAGTTCTTC.

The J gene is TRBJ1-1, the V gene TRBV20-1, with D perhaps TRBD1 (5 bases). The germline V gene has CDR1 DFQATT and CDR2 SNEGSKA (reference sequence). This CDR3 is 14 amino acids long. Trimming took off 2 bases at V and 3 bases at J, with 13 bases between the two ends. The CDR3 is CSARSAVGDTEAFF. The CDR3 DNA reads TGCAGTGCTAGATCCGCTGTGGGGGACACTGAAGCTTTCTTT.

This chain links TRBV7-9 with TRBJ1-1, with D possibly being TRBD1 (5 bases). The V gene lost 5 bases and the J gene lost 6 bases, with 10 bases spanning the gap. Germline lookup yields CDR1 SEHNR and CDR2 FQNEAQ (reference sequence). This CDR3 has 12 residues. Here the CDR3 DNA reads TGTGCCAGCAGCCGAGGGGCAGCTGAAGCTTTCTTT. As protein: CASSRGAAEAFF.

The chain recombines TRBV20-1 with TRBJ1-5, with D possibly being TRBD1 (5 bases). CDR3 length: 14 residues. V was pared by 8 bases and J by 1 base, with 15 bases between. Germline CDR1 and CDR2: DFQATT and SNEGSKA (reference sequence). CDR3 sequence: CSLDSGRSNQPQHF. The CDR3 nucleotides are TGCAGTCTAGACTCAGGGAGGAGCAATCAGCCCCAGCATTTT.

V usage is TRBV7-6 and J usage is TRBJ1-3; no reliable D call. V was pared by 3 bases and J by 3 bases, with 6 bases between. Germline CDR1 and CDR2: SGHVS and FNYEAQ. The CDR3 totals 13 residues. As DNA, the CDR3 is TGTGCCAGCAGCTTTGCGGATGGAAACACCATATATTTT. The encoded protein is CASSFADGNTIYF.

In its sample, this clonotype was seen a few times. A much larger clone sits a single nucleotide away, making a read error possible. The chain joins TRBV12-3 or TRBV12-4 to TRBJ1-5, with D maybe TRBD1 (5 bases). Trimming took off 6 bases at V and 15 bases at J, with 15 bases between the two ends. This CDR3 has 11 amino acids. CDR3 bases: TGTGCCAGCAGCTCCCCTGGGGCTATGCATTTT. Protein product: CASSSPGAMHF.

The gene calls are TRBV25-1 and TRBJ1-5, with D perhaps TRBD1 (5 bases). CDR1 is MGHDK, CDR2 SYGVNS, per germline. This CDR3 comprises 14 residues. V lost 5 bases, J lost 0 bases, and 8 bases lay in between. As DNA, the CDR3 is TGTGCCAGCAGTTCAGGGTTTAGCAATCAGCCCCAGCATTTT. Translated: CASSSGFSNQPQHF. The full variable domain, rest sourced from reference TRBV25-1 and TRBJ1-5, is EADIYQTPRYLVIGTGKKITLECSQTMGHDKMYWYQQDPGMELHLIHYSYGVNSTEKGDLSSESTVSRIRTEHFPLTLESARPSHTSQYLCASSSGFSNQPQHFGDGTRLSIL.

The CDR3 DNA reads TGCAGCGTTGCCGGACAGGGGGCGAACACCGGGGAGCTGTTTTTT. Its protein product is CSVAGQGANTGELFF. This chain joins TRBV29-1 and TRBJ2-2, with 10 bases identical to TRBD1. With 4 bases clipped from V and 0 bases from J, the junction kept 2 bases outside the gene matches. CDR1 and CDR2 (germline): SQVTM, ANQGSEA. The CDR3 sequence is 15 residues long.

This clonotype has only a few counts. The CDR3 spells CASSLFAGSTDTQYF. CDR3 DNA sequence: TGTGCCAGCAGCTTATTCGCCGGCAGCACAGATACGCAGTATTTT. This chain connects TRBV5-5 to TRBJ2-3; no firm D call. This CDR3 comprises 15 residues. V lost 2 bases, J lost 0 bases, and 10 bases lay in between. In germline, CDR1 is SGHKS, CDR2 YYEKEE (reference sequence).

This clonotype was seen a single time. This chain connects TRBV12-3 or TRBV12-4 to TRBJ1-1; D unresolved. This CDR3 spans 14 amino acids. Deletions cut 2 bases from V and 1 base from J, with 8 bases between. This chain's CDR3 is CASSLYPPNTEAFF. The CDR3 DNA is TGTGCCAGCAGTTTATACCCCCCGAACACTGAAGCTTTCTTT.

In DNA, the CDR3 is TGTGCCAGCAGCCCCACGGGCATGGGACAAGAGACCCAGTACTTC. This translates into CASSPTGMGQETQYF. V is TRBV5-6 and J is TRBJ2-5; D remains unclear. V lost 4 bases to trimming and J lost 2 bases, with 15 bases between them. The CDR3 contains 15 residues. Germline V CDR1 and CDR2: SGHDT, YYEEEE.

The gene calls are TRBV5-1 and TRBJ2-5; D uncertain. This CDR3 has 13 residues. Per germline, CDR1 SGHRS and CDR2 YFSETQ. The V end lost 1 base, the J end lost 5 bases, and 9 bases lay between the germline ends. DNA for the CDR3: TGCGCCAGCAGCTTGTTACCCGGGGAGACCCAGTACTTC. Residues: CASSLLPGETQYF.

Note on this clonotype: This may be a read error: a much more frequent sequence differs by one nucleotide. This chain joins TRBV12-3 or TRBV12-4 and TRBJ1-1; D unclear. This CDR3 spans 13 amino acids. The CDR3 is CASSRDLNAEAFF. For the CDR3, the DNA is TGTGCCAGCAGTCGTGATTTGAACGCTGAAGCTTTCTTT.

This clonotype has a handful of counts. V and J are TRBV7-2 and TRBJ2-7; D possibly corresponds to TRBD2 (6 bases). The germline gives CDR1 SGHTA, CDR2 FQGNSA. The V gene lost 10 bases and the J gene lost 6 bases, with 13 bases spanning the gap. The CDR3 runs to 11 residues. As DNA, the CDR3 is TGTGCCACTTCTAGCGAGGGCGAGCAGTACTTC. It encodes CATSSEGEQYF.

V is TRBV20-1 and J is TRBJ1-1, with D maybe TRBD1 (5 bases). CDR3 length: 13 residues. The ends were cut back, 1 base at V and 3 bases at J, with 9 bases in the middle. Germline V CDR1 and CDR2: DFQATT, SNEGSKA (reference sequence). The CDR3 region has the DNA TGCAGTGCTAGAGGGCGGGGGGACACTGAAGCTTTCTTT. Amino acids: CSARGRGDTEAFF.

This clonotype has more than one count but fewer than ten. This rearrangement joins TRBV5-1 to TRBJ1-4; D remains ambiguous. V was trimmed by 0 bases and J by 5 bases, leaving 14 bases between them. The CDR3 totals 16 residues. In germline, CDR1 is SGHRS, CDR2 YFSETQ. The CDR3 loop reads CASSLAATAGNEKLFF. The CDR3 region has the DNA TGCGCCAGCAGCTTGGCGGCCACAGCAGGAAATGAAAAACTGTTTTTT. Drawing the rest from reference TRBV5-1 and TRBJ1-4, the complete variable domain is KAGVTQTPRYLIKTRGQQVTLSCSPISGHRSVSWYQQTPGQGLQFLFEYFSETQRNKGNFPGRFSGRQFSNSRSEMNVSTLELGDSALYLCASSLAATAGNEKLFFGSGTQLSVL.

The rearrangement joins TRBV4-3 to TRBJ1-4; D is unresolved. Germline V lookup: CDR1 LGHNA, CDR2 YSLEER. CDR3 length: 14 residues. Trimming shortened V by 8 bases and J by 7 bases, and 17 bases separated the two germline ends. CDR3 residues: CASSQEGDSEKLFF. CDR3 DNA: TGCGCCAGCTCGCAGGAGGGTGATTCTGAAAAACTGTTTTTT.

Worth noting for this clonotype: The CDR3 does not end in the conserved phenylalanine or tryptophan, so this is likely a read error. The CDR3 nucleotides are TGTGCCAGCAGCTTAGGTCCGACTAGATACAATGAGCAGTTCTGC. Protein sequence: CASSLGPTRYNEQFC. The genes are TRBV7-3 and TRBJ2-1, with a weak D call TRBD2 (6 bases). The CDR3 length is 15 residues. V was cut by 2 bases and J by 4 bases, with 12 bases left in between. Germline V gives CDR1 SGHTA, CDR2 FQGTGA.

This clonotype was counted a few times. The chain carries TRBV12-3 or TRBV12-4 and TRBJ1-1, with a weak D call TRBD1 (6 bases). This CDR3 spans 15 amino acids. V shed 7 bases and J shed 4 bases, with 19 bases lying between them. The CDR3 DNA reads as TGTGCCAGCACCCCGGTGGGGGGCCGGAGCACTGAAGCTTTCTTT. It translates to CASTPVGGRSTEAFF.

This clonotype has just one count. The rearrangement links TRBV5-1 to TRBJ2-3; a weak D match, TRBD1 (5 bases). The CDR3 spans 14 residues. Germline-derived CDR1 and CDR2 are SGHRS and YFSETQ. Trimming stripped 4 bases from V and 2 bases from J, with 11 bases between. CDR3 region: CASSPRQFTDTQYF. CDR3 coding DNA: TGCGCCAGCAGCCCAAGACAGTTCACAGATACGCAGTATTTT.